This TCR beta chain was captured by sequencing in a study of T cells in Graves' hyperthyroidism and ophthalmopathy. About the research overall: Peripheral blood was obtained at initial diagnosis, preceding any treatment.

Exclusion followed for patients with uncontrolled infection, other autoimmune disease, pregnancy or lactation. This clonotype was detected only a few times. Trimming cost V 5 bases and J 5 bases, with 15 bases left between them. In germline, CDR1 is SGHAT, CDR2 FQNNGV. The CDR3 is 15 amino acids. RNA transcripts served as the template for amplifying TCR beta CDR3 regions. First-round RT-PCR of the TCR CDR3 relied on the HTBI primer set. TCRdb analysed the multiplex PCR reads with MiXCR anew, one entry per CDR3 protein. Of a few hundred thousand distinct CDR3 sequences listed, about an eighth are singletons.

The sequencing input was blood. The sequence came from a woman aged 40 to 55 with Graves' ophthalmopathy. The rearrangement uses TRBV11-2 and TRBJ2-2; tentatively, D is TRBD1 (6 bases). CDR3 sequence reads: CASSLEGQGTGELFF. DNA of the CDR3: TGTGCCAGCAGCCTCGAGGGACAAGGAACCGGGGAGCTGTTTTTT.